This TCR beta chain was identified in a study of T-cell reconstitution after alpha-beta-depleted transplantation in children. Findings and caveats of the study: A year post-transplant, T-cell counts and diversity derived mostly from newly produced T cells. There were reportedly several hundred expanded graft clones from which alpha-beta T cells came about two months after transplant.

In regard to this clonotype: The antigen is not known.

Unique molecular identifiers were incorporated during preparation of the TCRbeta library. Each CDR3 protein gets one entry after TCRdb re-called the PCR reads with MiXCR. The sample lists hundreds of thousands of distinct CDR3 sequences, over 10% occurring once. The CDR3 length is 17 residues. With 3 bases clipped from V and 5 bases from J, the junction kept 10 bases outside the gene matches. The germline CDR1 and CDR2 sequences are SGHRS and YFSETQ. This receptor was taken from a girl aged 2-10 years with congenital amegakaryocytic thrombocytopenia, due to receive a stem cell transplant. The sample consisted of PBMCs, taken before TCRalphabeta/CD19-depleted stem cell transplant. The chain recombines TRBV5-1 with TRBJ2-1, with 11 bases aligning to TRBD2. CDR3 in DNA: TGCGCCAGCAGCTACACCGCTTCTAGCGGGAGGAACAATGAGCAGTTCTTC. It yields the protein CASSYTASSGRNNEQFF.